This TCR beta chain originates from a study of cytomegalovirus exposure and HLA in healthy donors. Study results and caveats: Roughly even sequencing depth across donors was the assumption behind the presence/absence analyses.

The PCR made use of 60 Vbeta and 13 Jbeta primers. Clones were read by immunoSEQ multiplex PCR, and TCRdb kept only the in-frame ones, dropping some. The data show 150,000 to 200,000 clones, roughly 75% seen once. To note about this clone: Its specificity is not known.

The germline V and J ends were trimmed by 5 bases and 4 bases, with 17 bases remaining between them. CDR1 is MNHEY, CDR2 SVGAGI, per germline. CDR3 length: 15 residues. The receptor was isolated from a middle-aged man in good health and CMV-seronegative. This chain joins TRBV6-5 and TRBJ2-5, with TRBD2 as a possible D gene (7 bases). Specimen: PBMCs. The chain's CDR3 is CASSRGGARSETQYF. CDR3 sequence (DNA): TGTGCCAGCAGTAGGGGGGGGGCACGTTCAGAGACCCAGTACTTC.